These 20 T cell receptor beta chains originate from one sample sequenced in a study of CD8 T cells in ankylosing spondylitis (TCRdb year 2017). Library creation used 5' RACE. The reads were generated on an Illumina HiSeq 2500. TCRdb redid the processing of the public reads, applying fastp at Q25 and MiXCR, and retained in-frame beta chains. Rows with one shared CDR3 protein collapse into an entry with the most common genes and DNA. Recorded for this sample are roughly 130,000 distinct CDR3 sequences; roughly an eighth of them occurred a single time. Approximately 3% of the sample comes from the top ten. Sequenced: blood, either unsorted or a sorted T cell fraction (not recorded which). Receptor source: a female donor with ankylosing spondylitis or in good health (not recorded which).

The CDR3 coding sequence is TGTGCCACCGGACCTGGGGGCGCGATAGGCGAGCAGTACTTC. It encodes CATGPGGAIGEQYF. The chain has TRBV24-1 and TRBJ2-7, with D possibly matching TRBD1 (6 bases). Trimming removed 9 bases from V and 6 bases from J, with 20 bases in between. CDR3 size: 14 residues. The germline CDR1 and CDR2 sequences are KGHDR and SFDVKD.

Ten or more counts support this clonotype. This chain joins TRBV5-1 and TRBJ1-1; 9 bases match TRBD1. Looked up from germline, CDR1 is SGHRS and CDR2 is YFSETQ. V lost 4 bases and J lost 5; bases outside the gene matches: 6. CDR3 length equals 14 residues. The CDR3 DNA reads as TGCGCCAGCAGCGTGGGACAGGGAGGGACTGAAGCTTTCTTT. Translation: CASSVGQGGTEAFF.

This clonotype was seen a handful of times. In DNA, the CDR3 is TGCAGTGGGGCCGGGACCACGAACACCGGGGAGCTGTTTTTT. Amino acids: CSGAGTTNTGELFF. This sequence joins TRBV20-1 and TRBJ2-2, with D perhaps assigned TRBD1 or TRBD2 (5 bases each). CDR3 size: 14 residues. Germline CDR1 is DFQATT and CDR2 is SNEGSKA (reference sequence). With 7 bases removed from V and 0 bases from J, the gap between germline ends came to 12 bases.

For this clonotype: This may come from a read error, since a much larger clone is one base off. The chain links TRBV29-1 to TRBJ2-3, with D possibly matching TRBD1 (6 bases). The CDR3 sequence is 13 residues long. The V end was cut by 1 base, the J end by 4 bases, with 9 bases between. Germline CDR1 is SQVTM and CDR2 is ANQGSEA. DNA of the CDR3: TGCAGCGTTGAAGTTGGGGGCCCAGATACGCAGTATTTT. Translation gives CSVEVGGPDTQYF.

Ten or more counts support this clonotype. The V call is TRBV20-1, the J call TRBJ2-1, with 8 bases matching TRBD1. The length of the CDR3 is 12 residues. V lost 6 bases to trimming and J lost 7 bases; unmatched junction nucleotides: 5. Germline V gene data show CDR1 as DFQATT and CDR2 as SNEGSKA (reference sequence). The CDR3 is CSADRTGNEQFF. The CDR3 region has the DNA TGCAGTGCAGACAGGACAGGGAATGAGCAGTTCTTC.

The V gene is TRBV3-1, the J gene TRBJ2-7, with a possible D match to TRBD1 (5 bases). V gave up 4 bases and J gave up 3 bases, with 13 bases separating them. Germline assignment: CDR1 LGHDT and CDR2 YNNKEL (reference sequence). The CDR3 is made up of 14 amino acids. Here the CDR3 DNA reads TGTGCCAGCAGCCCTGAAGGGGCTAGCTACGAGCAGTACTTC. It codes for CASSPEGASYEQYF.

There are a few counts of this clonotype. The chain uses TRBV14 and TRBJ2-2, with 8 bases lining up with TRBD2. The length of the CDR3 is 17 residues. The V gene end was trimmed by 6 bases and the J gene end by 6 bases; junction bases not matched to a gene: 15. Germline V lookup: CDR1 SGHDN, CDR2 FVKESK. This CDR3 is CASSHLGSGRMAGELFF. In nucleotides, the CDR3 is TGTGCCAGCAGTCACCTAGGGAGCGGGAGAATGGCCGGGGAGCTGTTTTTT.

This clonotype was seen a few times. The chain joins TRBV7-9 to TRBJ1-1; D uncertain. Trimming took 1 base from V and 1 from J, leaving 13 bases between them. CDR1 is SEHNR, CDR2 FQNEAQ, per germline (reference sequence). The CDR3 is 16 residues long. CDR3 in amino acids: CASSLVLNSENTEAFF. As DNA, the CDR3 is TGTGCCAGCAGCTTAGTCCTTAACTCAGAGAACACTGAAGCTTTCTTT.

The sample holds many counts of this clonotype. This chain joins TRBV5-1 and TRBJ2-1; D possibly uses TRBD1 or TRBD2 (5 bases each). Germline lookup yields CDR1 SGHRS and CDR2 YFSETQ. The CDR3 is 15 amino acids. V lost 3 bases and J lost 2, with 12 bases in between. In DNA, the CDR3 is TGCGCCAGCAGCTGGGGCCCCGGGGCCTACAATGAGCAGTTCTTC. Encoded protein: CASSWGPGAYNEQFF.

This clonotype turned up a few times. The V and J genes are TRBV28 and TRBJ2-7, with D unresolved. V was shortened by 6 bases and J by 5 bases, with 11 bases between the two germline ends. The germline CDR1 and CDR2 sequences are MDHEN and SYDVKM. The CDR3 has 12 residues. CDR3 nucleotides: TGTGCCAGCAGCCCCCCCCTAAACGAGCAGTACTTC. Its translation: CASSPPLNEQYF.

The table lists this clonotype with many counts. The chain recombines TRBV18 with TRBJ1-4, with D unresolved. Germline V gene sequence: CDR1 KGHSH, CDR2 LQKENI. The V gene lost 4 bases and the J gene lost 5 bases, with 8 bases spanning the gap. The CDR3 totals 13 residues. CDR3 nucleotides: TGTGCCAGCTCACTGTATCGAAATGAAAAACTGTTTTTT. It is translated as CASSLYRNEKLFF.

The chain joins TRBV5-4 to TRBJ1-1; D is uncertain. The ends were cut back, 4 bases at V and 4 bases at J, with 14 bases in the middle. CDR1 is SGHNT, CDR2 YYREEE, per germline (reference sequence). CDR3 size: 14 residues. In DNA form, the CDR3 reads TGTGCCAGCAGCCCGGCAAGGAAAGGCACTGAAGCTTTCTTT. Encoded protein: CASSPARKGTEAFF.

Here the CDR3 reads CASGLELSGGGLDEQYF. In DNA, the CDR3 is TGTGCTAGTGGTTTGGAGCTTAGTGGAGGGGGCCTCGACGAGCAGTACTTC. The V and J genes are TRBV12-5 and TRBJ2-7; weak D call: TRBD1 (7 bases). Trimming left V 1 base short and J 5 bases short, with 21 bases between. The CDR3 contains 17 residues. Germline-derived CDR1 and CDR2 are LGHNT and FRNRAP.

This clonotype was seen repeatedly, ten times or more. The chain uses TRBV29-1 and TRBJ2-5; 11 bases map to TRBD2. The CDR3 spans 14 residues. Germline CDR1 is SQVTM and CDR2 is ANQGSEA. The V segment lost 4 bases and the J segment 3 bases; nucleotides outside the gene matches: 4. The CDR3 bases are TGCAGCGTTGGGGGGACTAGCGGAAAAGAGACCCAGTACTTC. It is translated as CSVGGTSGKETQYF.

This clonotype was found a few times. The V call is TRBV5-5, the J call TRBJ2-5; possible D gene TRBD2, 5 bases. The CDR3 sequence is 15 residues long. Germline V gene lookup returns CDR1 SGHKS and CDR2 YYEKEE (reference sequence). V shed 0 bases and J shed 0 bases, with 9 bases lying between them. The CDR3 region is CASSLGLKYQETQYF. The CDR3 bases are TGTGCCAGCAGCTTGGGACTAAAGTACCAAGAGACCCAGTACTTC.

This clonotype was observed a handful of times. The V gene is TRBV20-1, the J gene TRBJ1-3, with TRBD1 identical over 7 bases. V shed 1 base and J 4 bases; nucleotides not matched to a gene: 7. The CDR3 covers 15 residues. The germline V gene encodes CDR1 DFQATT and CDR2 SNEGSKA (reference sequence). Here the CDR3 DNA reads TGCAGTGCTAGAGCACACAGGGGTTTGGGAAACACCATATATTTT. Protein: CSARAHRGLGNTIYF.

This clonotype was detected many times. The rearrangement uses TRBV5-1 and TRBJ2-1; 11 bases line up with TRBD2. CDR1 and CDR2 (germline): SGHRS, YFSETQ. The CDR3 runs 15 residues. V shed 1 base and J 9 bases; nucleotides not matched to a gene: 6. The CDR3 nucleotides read TGCGCCAGCAGCTTGAGTAGCGGGGGGGTTTCTGAGCAGTTCTTC. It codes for CASSLSSGGVSEQFF.

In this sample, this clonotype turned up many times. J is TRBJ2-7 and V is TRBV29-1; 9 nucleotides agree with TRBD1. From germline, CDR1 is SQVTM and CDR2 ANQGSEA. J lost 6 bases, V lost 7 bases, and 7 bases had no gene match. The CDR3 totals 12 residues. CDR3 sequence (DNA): TGCAGCGGCGGGACAGGGATTTTCGAGCAGTACTTC. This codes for CSGGTGIFEQYF.

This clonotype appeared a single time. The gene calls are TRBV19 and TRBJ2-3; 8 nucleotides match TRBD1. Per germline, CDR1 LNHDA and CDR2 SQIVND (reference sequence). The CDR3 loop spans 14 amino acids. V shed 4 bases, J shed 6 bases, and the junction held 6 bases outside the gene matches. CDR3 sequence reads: CASSSQGAADTQYF. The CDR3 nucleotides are TGTGCCAGTAGTAGCCAGGGGGCTGCGGATACGCAGTATTTT.

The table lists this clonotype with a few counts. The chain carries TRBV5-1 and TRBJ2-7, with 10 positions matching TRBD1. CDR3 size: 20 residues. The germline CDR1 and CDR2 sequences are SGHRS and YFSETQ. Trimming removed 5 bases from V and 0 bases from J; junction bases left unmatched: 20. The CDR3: CASSSIAGQGTKGHSYEQYF. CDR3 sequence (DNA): TGCGCCAGCAGTAGTATAGCGGGACAGGGGACGAAGGGGCACTCCTACGAGCAGTACTTC. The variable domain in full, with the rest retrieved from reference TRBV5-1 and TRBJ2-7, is KAGVTQTPRYLIKTRGQQVTLSCSPISGHRSVSWYQQTPGQGLQFLFEYFSETQRNKGNFPGRFSGRQFSNSRSEMNVSTLELGDSALYLCASSSIAGQGTKGHSYEQYFGPGTRLTVT.